This T cell receptor (beta chain) was obtained from a study of shared clonotypes between healthy human individuals. A roughly 200 ng quantity of DNA, 30,000 to 35,000 T cell genomes, went into the sorted-subset replicate PCRs. Profiling relied on immunoSEQ multiplex PCR, and the TCRdb table lists in-frame clones only, not all of them. This sample has around 2,100,000 clones, with about 95% found just once. This CDR3 has 13 residues. The germline V gene encodes CDR1 SEHNR and CDR2 FQNEAQ (reference sequence). Trimming cost V 2 bases and J 3 bases, with 5 bases left between them. Positive CCR7 selection of CD45RO-negative cells yielded the naive CD8 cells, and terminally differentiated effector memory CD45RA+ cells were excluded. Healthy HIV-negative adults with no recent acute infections or vaccinations were recruited as donors.

This clonotype was obtained from a man aged 18 to 30 in good health. The rearrangement uses TRBV7-9 and TRBJ1-5; D not resolved. Sequences were obtained from naive CD8+ T cells sorted from blood. CDR3 region: CASSLYDNQPQHF. DNA of the CDR3: TGTGCCAGCAGCTTATATGACAATCAGCCCCAGCATTTT.